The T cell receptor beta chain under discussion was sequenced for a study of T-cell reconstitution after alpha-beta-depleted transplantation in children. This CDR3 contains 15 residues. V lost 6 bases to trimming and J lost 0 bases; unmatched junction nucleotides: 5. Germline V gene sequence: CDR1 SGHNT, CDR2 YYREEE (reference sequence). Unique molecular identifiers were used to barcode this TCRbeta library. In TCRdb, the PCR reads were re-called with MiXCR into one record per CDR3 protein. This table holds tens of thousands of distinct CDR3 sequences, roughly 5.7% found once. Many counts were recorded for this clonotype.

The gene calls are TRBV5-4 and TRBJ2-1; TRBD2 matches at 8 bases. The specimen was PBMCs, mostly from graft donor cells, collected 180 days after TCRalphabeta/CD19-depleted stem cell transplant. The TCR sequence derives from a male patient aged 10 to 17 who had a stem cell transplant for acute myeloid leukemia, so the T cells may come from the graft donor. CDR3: CASTPGTSSYNEQFF. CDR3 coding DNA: TGTGCCAGCACCCCAGGGACTAGCTCCTACAATGAGCAGTTCTTC.